Presented here are 10 T cell receptor beta chains from one specimen sequenced in a study of cytomegalovirus exposure and HLA in healthy donors. The PCR made use of 60 Vbeta and 13 Jbeta primers. The repertoire was sequenced with immunoSEQ multiplex PCR; TCRdb's copy has only in-frame clones and lacks some. Of 110,000 or so clones in the sample, around 77% are singletons; the top ten hold 15% to 20%. Input material: PBMCs. The receptor source for this set is a man aged 45-60 years in good health and CMV-seropositive.

This rearrangement joins TRBV27 to TRBJ1-2; the match to TRBD1 covers 7 bases. This CDR3 spans 15 amino acids. Germline CDR1 MNHEY, CDR2 SMNVEV (reference sequence). V was clipped by 5 bases and J by 4 bases; unmatched bases: 10. CDR3 residues: CASSADRVAAYGYTF. CDR3 DNA: TGTGCCAGCAGTGCAGACAGGGTCGCAGCCTATGGCTACACCTTC.

This chain joins TRBV28 and TRBJ1-4; tentative D call: TRBD1 (5 bases). Germline assignment: CDR1 MDHEN and CDR2 SYDVKM. The CDR3 covers 14 residues. The V end was cut by 3 bases, the J end by 8 bases, with 13 bases between. The CDR3 nucleotides are TGTGCCAGCAGTTTTTCGGCCAGGGCCGAAAAACTGTTTTTT. As protein: CASSFSARAEKLFF.

This clone was detected only a few times. V usage is TRBV28 and J usage is TRBJ1-5; possible D gene TRBD1, 5 bases. The germline V gene encodes CDR1 MDHEN and CDR2 SYDVKM. CDR3 size: 16 residues. Trimming removed 3 bases at V and 1 base at J, with 13 bases between. CDR3 amino acids: CASSFAGEWSNQPQHF. CDR3 DNA sequence: TGTGCCAGCAGTTTTGCGGGGGAATGGAGCAATCAGCCCCAGCATTTT.

In this sample, this clone turned up a few times. This chain uses TRBV18 with TRBJ1-4; 9 bases align to TRBD1. Germline V gene sequence: CDR1 KGHSH, CDR2 LQKENI. V was pared by 6 bases and J by 7 bases, with 6 bases of the junction left unmatched. CDR3 length equals 14 residues. The CDR3 nucleotides read TGTGCCAGCTCCCGGGGACAGGGCACTGAAAAACTGTTTTTT. Translating gives CASSRGQGTEKLFF.

This sequence joins TRBV6-1 and TRBJ2-7; D possibly corresponds to TRBD1 (5 bases). CDR3 size: 17 residues. Trimming removed 0 bases from V and 0 bases from J, with 15 bases in between. Germline V lookup: CDR1 MNHNS, CDR2 SASEGT. CDR3 in amino acids: CASSEALQGRSSYEQYF. The CDR3 DNA reads TGTGCCAGCAGTGAAGCGCTTCAGGGCCGATCCTCCTACGAGCAGTACTTC.

The J gene is TRBJ2-5, the V gene TRBV4-2, with D perhaps matching TRBD1 (5 bases). Germline CDR1 is LGHNA and CDR2 is YNFKEQ. Deletions cut 2 bases from V and 10 bases from J, with 20 bases between. The CDR3 sequence is 15 residues long. DNA of the CDR3: TGTGCCAGCAGCCAACCACAGGACCTAATCATGAGCCAGTACTTC. It specifies CASSQPQDLIMSQYF.

This clone has just a few counts. This chain connects TRBV28 to TRBJ2-1; TRBD1 might be the D (5 bases). Germline-derived CDR1 and CDR2 are MDHEN and SYDVKM. V shed 3 bases and J shed 10 bases, with 10 bases lying between them. The CDR3 covers 12 residues. CDR3 coding DNA: TGTGCCAGCAGTTTTCAGGGAAGGGAGCAGTTCTTC. The encoded protein is CASSFQGREQFF.

The rearrangement uses TRBV7-2 and TRBJ2-3, with 8 bases that match TRBD2. There are 15 residues in the CDR3. CDR1 is SGHTA, CDR2 FQGNSA, per germline. Trimming at V came to 4 bases and at J to 2 bases, leaving 5 bases not matched to a gene. The CDR3 sequence: CASSSAGGFTDTQYF. The CDR3 region has the DNA TGTGCCAGCAGCTCCGCGGGGGGCTTCACAGATACGCAGTATTTT.

There are a few counts of this clone. The chain has TRBV4-1 and TRBJ2-7; D unresolved. Germline CDR1 reads MGHRA; CDR2 reads YSYEKL. This CDR3 has 15 residues. The V end was cut by 4 bases, the J end by 7 bases, with 20 bases between. The CDR3 is CASSLRPDRSREQYF. The CDR3 nucleotides are TGCGCCAGCAGCCTCCGACCAGACCGGAGCCGTGAGCAGTACTTC.

V usage is TRBV5-5 and J usage is TRBJ1-4; 7 positions match TRBD1. Germline CDR1 and CDR2: SGHKS and YYEKEE (reference sequence). V was clipped by 4 bases and J by 7 bases; unmatched bases: 13. This CDR3 region has 16 residues. The DNA of the CDR3 is TGTGCCAGCAGCCCTGCGGTTACAGGGGTGGGTGAAAAACTGTTTTTT. It specifies CASSPAVTGVGEKLFF.